Listed here are 17 T cell receptor beta chains from one sample, sequenced in a study of T cell clonality in common variable immunodeficiency. TCRdb keeps only in-frame clones here, not all; method: immunoSEQ multiplex PCR. The sample counts over 55,000 clones, none seen once; the ten largest own approximately 1.7%. Sequencing was carried out using peripheral blood mononuclear cells. The receptors here all came from a person aged 18 to 75 in good health.

This clone has ten or more counts. The read ends 3 residues before the CDR3 terminus; that terminus is restored from the germline J gene. This chain joins TRBV7-3 and TRBJ2-1; 7 bases fit TRBD2. With 3 bases clipped from V and 6 bases from J, the junction kept 2 bases outside the gene matches. Germline CDR1 is SGHTA and CDR2 is FQGTGA. The CDR3 extends over 13 amino acids. This chain's CDR3 is CASSFAGVNEQFF. CDR3 bases read: TGTGCCAGCAGCTTCGCGGGAGTCAATGAG.

This clone was counted many times. The missing CDR3 end, 3 residues past where the read stops, is filled in from the germline J gene. This rearrangement joins TRBV14 to TRBJ1-1; no firm D call. Germline V gene sequence: CDR1 SGHDN, CDR2 FVKESK. V was pared by 0 bases and J by 5 bases, with 7 bases between. CDR3 length: 13 amino acids. The CDR3: CASSQEGWTEAFF. The CDR3 bases that were read are TGTGCCAGCAGCCAAGAAGGGTGGACTGAA.

This clone was recorded many times. The read finishes 3 residues shy of the CDR3 end, and the germline J gene is used to complete it. V is TRBV19 and J is TRBJ2-1, with D maybe TRBD2 (6 bases). Germline V gene lookup returns CDR1 LNHDA and CDR2 SQIVND (reference sequence). The CDR3 is 14 residues long. V was shortened by 7 bases and J by 7 bases, with 17 bases between the two germline ends. The CDR3 bases that were read are TGTGCCAGTAAACCGCCGGGGGAGCGGAATGAG. It yields the protein CASKPPGERNE. The whole CDR3 reads CASKPPGERNEQFF.

The table lists this clone with many counts. Read sequence stops 3 residues before the CDR3 end, and the germline J gene provides the missing end. V is TRBV7-2 and J is TRBJ2-3; D perhaps matches TRBD2 (6 bases). Germline assignment: CDR1 SGHTA and CDR2 FQGNSA. This CDR3 is 15 amino acids long. V lost 5 bases to trimming and J lost 2 bases, with 14 bases between them. The CDR3 DNA, read in part, is TGTGCCAGCAGCGACCCGGGACTGAACACAGATACG. Translation: CASSDPGLNTDT. The complete CDR3 reads CASSDPGLNTDTQYF.

In this sample, this clone turned up many times. The read comes to an end 3 residues before the CDR3 does, leaving the germline J gene to fill in the end. V and J are TRBV5-4 and TRBJ1-2; 8 nucleotides line up with TRBD1. Germline CDR1 SGHNT, CDR2 YYREEE (reference sequence). Unmatched junction bases numbered 3, after V lost 2 bases and J lost 3 bases. This CDR3 comprises 14 residues. CDR3 sequence: CASSFMTGDYGYTF. The covered CDR3 bases are TGTGCCAGCAGCTTTATGACAGGGGACTATGGC.

This clone was recorded at least ten times. The read terminates 3 residues ahead of where the CDR3 ends, so the germline J gene completes it. The chain couples TRBV20-1 to TRBJ2-1, with a possible D match to TRBD2 (6 bases). CDR3 length: 14 residues. Trimming removed 5 bases from V and 3 bases from J, with 14 bases in between. Germline V gene data show CDR1 as DFQATT and CDR2 as SNEGSKA (reference sequence). The CDR3 DNA, read in part, is TGCAGTGCTCAGGCCCGGGACTTCTACAATGAG. It specifies CSAQARDFYNE. The CDR3 in its entirety is CSAQARDFYNEQFF.

This clone was recorded at least ten times. With the read ending 3 residues before the CDR3 end, the germline J gene is used to fill in that end. V gene TRBV5-1 combines with J gene TRBJ1-1, with TRBD1 matching 8 bases. Trimming cost V 2 bases and J 5 bases; bases outside gene matches: 8. Germline loops: CDR1 SGHRS, CDR2 YFSETQ. This CDR3 has 15 residues. CDR3 residues: CASSFAAGGETEAFF. Incomplete CDR3 DNA: TGCGCCAGCAGCTTCGCAGCAGGGGGCGAGACTGAA.

This clone was seen ten or more times. The read ends 3 residues shy of where the CDR3 ends; the end is completed using the germline J gene. This chain uses TRBV20-1 with TRBJ2-5; TRBD2 aligns across 7 bases. Germline assignment: CDR1 DFQATT and CDR2 SNEGSKA (reference sequence). The length of the CDR3 is 15 residues. V lost 1 base and J lost 7; bases outside the gene matches: 12. The CDR3: CSARVVSGSAGTQYF. The sequenced part of the CDR3 DNA is TGCAGTGCTAGAGTTGTTAGCGGGTCCGCGGGGACC.

This clone was seen repeatedly, ten times or more. Read sequence stops 3 residues before the CDR3 end, and the germline J gene provides the missing end. This chain connects TRBV28 to TRBJ2-4; TRBD1 might be the D (6 bases). The CDR3 has 17 amino acids. Trimming pared 4 bases from V and 8 bases from J, leaving 24 bases between. Germline lookup yields CDR1 MDHEN and CDR2 SYDVKM. The sequenced CDR3 bases are TGTGCCAGCAGTTCAGCCGCACAGGGCGGGTTTGTAGACATT. Its protein product is CASSSAAQGGFVDI. The CDR3 in full is CASSSAAQGGFVDIQYF.

This clone was seen at least ten times. The CDR3 end falls 3 residues outside the read, so it is completed with the germline J gene. The identical CDR3 is also encoded by other nucleotide sequences in the sample. The chain couples TRBV19 to TRBJ1-5; tentatively, D is TRBD1 (5 bases). Trimming took off 7 bases at V and 3 bases at J, with 16 bases between the two ends. CDR3 length: 15 amino acids. The V gene's germline CDR1 is LNHDA and CDR2 SQIVND (reference sequence). The CDR3 bases that were read are TGTGCCAGTACCTTTTCTACAGGAGTCAATCAGCCC. Amino acids: CASTFSTGVNQP. The CDR3 as a whole reads CASTFSTGVNQPQHF.

This clone was seen repeatedly, ten times or more. The read stops 3 residues short of the end of the CDR3; the missing end is completed from the germline J gene. The rearrangement joins TRBV5-4 to TRBJ1-4; 10 bases are a match to TRBD1. V shed 0 bases, J shed 8 bases, and the junction held 4 bases outside the gene matches. The germline V gene encodes CDR1 SGHNT and CDR2 YYREEE (reference sequence). There are 15 residues in the CDR3. Partial CDR3 DNA: TGTGCCAGCAGCTTGGGCGGGACAGGGGTGGAAAAA. Protein product: CASSLGGTGVEK. The full-length CDR3 reads as CASSLGGTGVEKLFF.

This clone was counted ten times or more. The CDR3 goes on 3 residues after the read ends, and that part is filled in from the germline J gene. The chain uses TRBV28 and TRBJ2-1; 8 positions agree with TRBD2. V was pared by 4 bases and J by 1 base, with 3 bases of the junction left unmatched. Germline V gene lookup returns CDR1 MDHEN and CDR2 SYDVKM. The CDR3 is 15 amino acids. CDR3 DNA, as far as it was read: TGTGCCAGCAGTTCGGGGACTAGTTCCTACAATGAG. Translated: CASSSGTSSYNE. The entire CDR3 protein reads CASSSGTSSYNEQFF.

This clone was recorded at least ten times. The DNA ends 3 residues before the CDR3 does, and the rest of the CDR3 is filled in from the germline J gene. The chain has TRBV7-6 and TRBJ2-5, with 10 bases fitting TRBD2. The CDR3 runs to 15 residues. The germline gives CDR1 SGHVS, CDR2 FNYEAQ. Trimming cost V 5 bases and J 2 bases; bases outside gene matches: 5. CDR3 sequence reads: CASSLSGGLQETQYF. The sequenced CDR3 bases are TGTGCCAGCAGCCTTAGCGGGGGGCTTCAAGAGACC. The whole variable domain, remainder taken from reference TRBV7-6 and TRBJ2-5, is GAGVSQSPRYKVTKRGQDVALRCDPISGHVSLYWYRQALGQGPEFLTYFNYEAQQDKSGLPNDRFSAERPEGSISTLTIQRTEQRDSAMYRCASSLSGGLQETQYFGPGTRLLVL.

Notes on this clone: From the germline J gene comes the end of the CDR3, since the read stops 3 residues before it. This chain uses TRBV19 with TRBJ2-3; 9 bases are shared with TRBD1. With V trimmed by 6 bases and J by 4 bases, 2 bases remained unmatched. This CDR3 has 13 amino acids. The germline V gene has CDR1 LNHDA and CDR2 SQIVND (reference sequence). The CDR3: CASRRQGADTQYF. CDR3 bases read: TGTGCCAGTAGAAGACAGGGGGCAGATACG.

This clone occurred many times. Coverage ceases 3 residues before the CDR3 finishes, and the germline J gene fills in the end. This chain uses TRBV10-3 with TRBJ2-7, with D perhaps matching TRBD2 (6 bases). CDR1 and CDR2 (germline): ENHRY, SYGVKD. The V end was cut by 6 bases, the J end by 1 base, with 16 bases between. CDR3 length equals 15 residues. CDR3 region: CAISRSGSSSYEQYF. The sequenced part of the CDR3 DNA is TGTGCCATCAGCCGTAGCGGCAGCAGTTCCTACGAG.

This clone was detected many times. The read comes to an end 3 residues before the CDR3 does, leaving the germline J gene to fill in the end. This sequence joins TRBV20-1 and TRBJ2-1; the match to TRBD1 covers 7 bases. CDR3 length: 12 residues. CDR1 is DFQATT and CDR2 is SNEGSKA in the germline V gene (reference sequence). Trimming removed 3 bases from V and 8 bases from J; junction bases left unmatched: 4. The chain's CDR3 is CSASTQGDEQFF. CDR3 DNA, as far as it was read: TGCAGTGCTAGTACCCAGGGGGATGAG.

This clone came up many times. The CDR3 is cut off 3 residues early in the read; its end comes from the germline J gene. The V gene is TRBV9, the J gene TRBJ2-1; D tentatively fits TRBD1 or TRBD2 (7 bases each). This CDR3 spans 19 amino acids. V lost 3 bases to trimming and J lost 0 bases, with 22 bases between them. Germline assignment: CDR1 SGDLS and CDR2 YYNGEE. The sequenced CDR3 bases are TGTGCCAGCAGCGGGAGGGAGGGGGCCCGGGCTAGCTCCTACAATGAG. Its translation is CASSGREGARASSYNE. The whole CDR3 region reads CASSGREGARASSYNEQFF.